Each of the 20 T cell receptor beta chains below was sequenced from the same sample in a study of blood T cell repertoires in COVID-19. TCRdb's table, derived via immunoSEQ multiplex PCR, lists solely in-frame clones and lacks some. Among under 300,000 clones listed, around 90% were seen once. Sequenced sample: peripheral blood. These receptors all stem from a woman younger than 45 with acute or convalescent COVID-19.

The V gene is TRBV6-6, the J gene TRBJ2-1, with TRBD2 matching over 13 bases. Trimming took 6 bases from V and 3 from J; bases not matched to a gene: 5. Germline assignment: CDR1 MNHNY and CDR2 SVGAGI (reference sequence). The CDR3 runs to 16 residues. CDR3 coding DNA: TGTGCCAGCAGACGGACTAGCGGGAGTGGCTACAATGAGCAGTTCTTC. Translated, it gives CASRRTSGSGYNEQFF.

The chain uses TRBV27 and TRBJ1-6, with D maybe TRBD1 (6 bases). The CDR3 spans 15 residues. Trimming stripped 3 bases from V and 3 bases from J, with 9 bases between. CDR1 and CDR2 from the germline V gene are MNHEY and SMNVEV (reference sequence). CDR3 loop: CASSFTGIYNSPLHF. As DNA, the CDR3 is TGTGCCAGCAGTTTTACAGGGATCTATAATTCACCCCTCCACTTT.

In its sample, this clone was seen many times. The chain couples TRBV7-2 to TRBJ1-1, with D tentatively TRBD1 (5 bases). Looked up from germline, CDR1 is SGHTA and CDR2 is FQGNSA. The V gene lost 5 bases and the J gene lost 2 bases, with 24 bases spanning the gap. CDR3 length equals 18 residues. CDR3 DNA sequence: TGTGCCAGCAGCCTCGGGTGGAGAGGTAGGACACCCAACACTGAAGCTTTCTTT. Translating gives CASSLGWRGRTPNTEAFF.

This clone appeared a single time. This chain joins TRBV7-2 and TRBJ2-2, with 11 bases matching TRBD2. After removal of 3 bases from V and 0 bases from J, the junction contained 9 bases not matched to a gene. This CDR3 has 19 amino acids. The germline V gene has CDR1 SGHTA and CDR2 FQGNSA. The CDR3 reads CASSLALAGVRTNTGELFF. In DNA form, the CDR3 reads TGTGCCAGCAGCTTGGCACTAGCGGGAGTTCGGACGAACACCGGGGAGCTGTTTTTT.

This clone turned up a few times. V gene TRBV4-2 combines with J gene TRBJ1-2; TRBD1 agrees at 8 bases. The CDR3 covers 13 residues. Germline lookup yields CDR1 LGHNA and CDR2 YNFKEQ. The ends lost 1 base at V and 7 bases at J; junction bases unmatched: 2. Here the CDR3 DNA reads TGTGCCAGCAGCCAAGTGACAGGGGTTGGCTACACCTTC. The encoded protein is CASSQVTGVGYTF.

This clone occurred a few times. The V call is TRBV3-1 (or the pseudogene TRBV3-2), the J call TRBJ1-1; D may be TRBD1 (5 bases). Looked up from germline, CDR1 is LGHDT and CDR2 is YNNKEL (reference sequence). Trimming shortened V by 0 bases and J by 4 bases, and 15 bases separated the two germline ends. The CDR3 consists of 16 residues. CDR3 loop: CASSQDLPGVSTEAFF. Here the CDR3 DNA reads TGTGCCAGCAGCCAAGATCTGCCGGGGGTAAGCACTGAAGCTTTCTTT.

The chain is built from TRBV5-4 and TRBJ2-7; 12 nucleotides align to TRBD2. This CDR3 has 16 amino acids. The trim removed 0 bases at V and 7 bases at J, leaving 8 bases unmatched. CDR1 SGHNT and CDR2 YYREEE come from the germline V gene (reference sequence). The CDR3 is CASSLEASGRAKEQYF. CDR3 nucleotide sequence: TGTGCCAGCAGCTTGGAGGCTAGCGGGAGGGCTAAAGAGCAGTACTTC.

CDR3 DNA sequence: TGTGCCAGGAAGACAGGGCGAGAATCTGAAGCTTTCTTT. Residues: CARKTGRESEAFF. This rearrangement joins TRBV2 to TRBJ1-1; 7 nucleotides agree with TRBD1. CDR3 length equals 13 residues. Germline assignment: CDR1 SNHLY and CDR2 FYNNEI. The J segment lost 6 bases and the V segment lost 9 bases, leaving 10 bases of the junction unmatched.

The chain employs TRBV7-9 and TRBJ2-1; 11 nucleotides align to TRBD2. The germline gives CDR1 SEHNR, CDR2 FQNEAQ (reference sequence). J was trimmed by 8 bases and V by 1 base; bases with no gene match: 7. The CDR3 consists of 16 residues. The CDR3 DNA follows: TGTGCCAGCAGCTTAGGCACTAGCGGGAGTGGAGATGAGCAGTTCTTC. This codes for CASSLGTSGSGDEQFF.

The rearrangement links TRBV6-2 or TRBV6-3 to TRBJ2-1; D is possibly TRBD2 (6 bases). Germline values: CDR1 MNHEY, CDR2 SVGEGT. The CDR3 is 16 residues long. V lost 0 bases and J lost 0, with 9 bases in between. CDR3 coding DNA: TGTGCCAGCAGTTACTCCGGGACTCGCTCCTACAATGAGCAGTTCTTC. Residues: CASSYSGTRSYNEQFF.

The rearrangement uses TRBV29-1 and TRBJ2-5; 7 bases match TRBD2. This CDR3 has 15 amino acids. The germline V gene has CDR1 SQVTM and CDR2 ANQGSEA. With V trimmed by 3 bases and J by 2 bases, 9 bases remained unmatched. The CDR3 loop is CSVDLVWGGQETQYF. The CDR3 coding sequence is TGCAGCGTTGATCTGGTTTGGGGGGGGCAAGAGACCCAGTACTTC.

This clone came up many times. The chain employs TRBV5-1 and TRBJ1-4, with TRBD1 as a possible D gene (5 bases). CDR1 is SGHRS, CDR2 YFSETQ, per germline. This CDR3 spans 16 amino acids. V was clipped by 6 bases and J by 8 bases, with 23 bases between them. The chain's CDR3 is CASKIGLQGRHEKLFF. The DNA for the CDR3 is TGCGCCAGCAAAATCGGGCTTCAGGGAAGGCACGAAAAACTGTTTTTT. The full variable domain, completed using reference TRBV5-1 and TRBJ1-4, is KAGVTQTPRYLIKTRGQQVTLSCSPISGHRSVSWYQQTPGQGLQFLFEYFSETQRNKGNFPGRFSGRQFSNSRSEMNVSTLELGDSALYLCASKIGLQGRHEKLFFGSGTQLSVL.

This chain links TRBV6-5 with TRBJ1-5, with TRBD1 matching 7 bases. There are 14 residues in the CDR3. CDR1 and CDR2 (germline): MNHEY, SVGAGI. Unmatched junction bases numbered 13, after V lost 6 bases and J lost 11 bases. This CDR3 reads CASSHGQDPWAQHF. The CDR3 nucleotides read TGTGCCAGCAGCCACGGACAGGACCCATGGGCCCAGCATTTT.

The chain is built from TRBV12-5 and TRBJ2-2; the match to TRBD2 covers 7 bases. CDR1 LGHNT and CDR2 FRNRAP come from the germline V gene. The CDR3 covers 15 residues. The trim removed 1 base at V and 4 bases at J, leaving 3 bases unmatched. The CDR3 spells CASGLEGLFTGELFF. The CDR3 DNA follows: TGTGCTAGTGGTTTGGAGGGACTATTCACCGGGGAGCTGTTTTTT.

The chain links TRBV27 to TRBJ2-1, with D tentatively TRBD1 (6 bases). There are 12 residues in the CDR3. V lost 6 bases, J lost 7 bases, and 10 bases lay in between. Germline V gene sequence: CDR1 MNHEY, CDR2 SMNVEV (reference sequence). The CDR3 nucleotides are TGTGCCAGCAGCTCAGGGGTGAATGAGCAGTTCTTC. It translates to CASSSGVNEQFF.

This clone was observed a single time. The V gene is TRBV27, the J gene TRBJ1-2; D might be TRBD1 (5 bases). V shed 4 bases and J shed 3 bases, with 12 bases lying between them. CDR1 and CDR2 (germline): MNHEY, SMNVEV (reference sequence). There are 14 residues in the CDR3. The CDR3 DNA follows: TGTGCCAGCAGTTCGCAGGGAAGGTACTATGGCTACACCTTC. Residues: CASSSQGRYYGYTF.

The chain is built from TRBV5-1 and TRBJ1-4; D not certain. Trimming removed 0 bases at V and 3 bases at J, with 9 bases between. CDR1 is SGHRS, CDR2 YFSETQ, per germline. This CDR3 region has 15 residues. The CDR3 nucleotides are TGCGCCAGCAGCTTGGGGGAGGGATCTAATGAAAAACTGTTTTTT. Translation gives CASSLGEGSNEKLFF. The whole variable domain, filled in from reference TRBV5-1 and TRBJ1-4, reads KAGVTQTPRYLIKTRGQQVTLSCSPISGHRSVSWYQQTPGQGLQFLFEYFSETQRNKGNFPGRFSGRQFSNSRSEMNVSTLELGDSALYLCASSLGEGSNEKLFFGSGTQLSVL.

This chain uses TRBV30 with TRBJ2-7; 7 bases align to TRBD1. The trim removed 5 bases at V and 3 bases at J, leaving 10 bases unmatched. Germline CDR1 reads GTSNPN; CDR2 reads SVGIG (reference sequence). The CDR3 has 14 residues. CDR3 bases: TGTGCCTGGGCACGACAGGGATTTTACTACGAGCAGTACTTC. Translation gives CAWARQGFYYEQYF.

J is TRBJ2-7 and V is TRBV6-2 or TRBV6-3; 9 bases agree with TRBD1. Trimming took 4 bases from V and 3 from J; bases not matched to a gene: 7. The CDR3 has 15 amino acids. Per germline, CDR1 MNHEY and CDR2 SVGEGT. CDR3 sequence (DNA): TGTGCCAGCAGTTCCGGACAGGGGTGGTACTACGAGCAGTACTTC. It encodes CASSSGQGWYYEQYF.

The CDR3, as DNA: TGTGCCAGCAGAACAGGGAGTAGAGAGACCCAGTACTTC. Translated, it gives CASRTGSRETQYF. The V and J genes are TRBV6-6 and TRBJ2-5, with D perhaps TRBD1 (6 bases). V was shortened by 6 bases and J by 4 bases, with 12 bases between the two germline ends. The CDR3 consists of 13 residues. Germline-derived CDR1 and CDR2 are MNHNY and SVGAGI (reference sequence).